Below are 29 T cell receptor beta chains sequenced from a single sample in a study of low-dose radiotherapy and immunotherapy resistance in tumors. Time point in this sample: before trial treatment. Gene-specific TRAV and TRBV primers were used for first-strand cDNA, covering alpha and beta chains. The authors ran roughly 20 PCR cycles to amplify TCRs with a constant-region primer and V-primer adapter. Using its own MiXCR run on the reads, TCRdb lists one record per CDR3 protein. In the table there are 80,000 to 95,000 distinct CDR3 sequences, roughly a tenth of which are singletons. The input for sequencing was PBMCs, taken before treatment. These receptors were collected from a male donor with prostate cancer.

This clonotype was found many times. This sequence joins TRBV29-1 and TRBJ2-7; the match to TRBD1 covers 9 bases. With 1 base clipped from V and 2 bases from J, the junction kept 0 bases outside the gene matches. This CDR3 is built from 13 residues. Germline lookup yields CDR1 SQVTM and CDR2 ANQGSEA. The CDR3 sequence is CSVEGTGAYEQYF. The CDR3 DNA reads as TGCAGCGTTGAAGGGACAGGGGCCTACGAGCAGTACTTC.

CDR3 sequence reads: CAWSVAVGAKYEQYF. Here the CDR3 DNA reads TGTGCCTGGAGTGTAGCCGTGGGGGCGAAGTACGAGCAGTACTTC. The gene calls are TRBV30 and TRBJ2-7; tentative D call: TRBD1 (6 bases). Trimming removed 0 bases at V and 4 bases at J, with 16 bases between. The CDR3 consists of 15 residues. CDR1 GTSNPN and CDR2 SVGIG come from the germline V gene (reference sequence).

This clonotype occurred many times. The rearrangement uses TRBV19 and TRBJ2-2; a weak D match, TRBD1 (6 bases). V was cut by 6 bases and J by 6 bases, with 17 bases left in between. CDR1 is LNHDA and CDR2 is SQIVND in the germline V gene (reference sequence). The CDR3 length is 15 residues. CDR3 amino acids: CASRVDGTPPGELFF. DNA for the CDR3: TGTGCCAGTAGAGTCGACGGGACACCCCCCGGGGAGCTGTTTTTT. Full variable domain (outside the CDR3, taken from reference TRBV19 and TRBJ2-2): DGGITQSPKYLFRKEGQNVTLSCEQNLNHDAMYWYRQDPGQGLRLIYYSQIVNDFQKGDIAEGYSVSREKKESFPLTVTSAQKNPTAFYLCASRVDGTPPGELFFGEGSRLTVL.

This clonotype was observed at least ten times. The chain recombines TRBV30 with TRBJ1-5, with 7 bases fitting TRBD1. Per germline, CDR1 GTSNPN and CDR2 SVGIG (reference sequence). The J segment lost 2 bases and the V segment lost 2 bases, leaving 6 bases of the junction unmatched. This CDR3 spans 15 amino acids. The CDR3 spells CAWSFRGLGNQPQHF. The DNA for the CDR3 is TGTGCCTGGAGTTTCAGGGGGTTGGGCAATCAGCCCCAGCATTTT.

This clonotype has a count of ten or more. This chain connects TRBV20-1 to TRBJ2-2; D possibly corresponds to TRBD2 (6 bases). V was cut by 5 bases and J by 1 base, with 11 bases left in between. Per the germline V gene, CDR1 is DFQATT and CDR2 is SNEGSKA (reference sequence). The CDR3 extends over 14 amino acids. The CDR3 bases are TGCAGTGCTCGGGGACTCCAGAACACCGGGGAGCTGTTTTTT. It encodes CSARGLQNTGELFF.

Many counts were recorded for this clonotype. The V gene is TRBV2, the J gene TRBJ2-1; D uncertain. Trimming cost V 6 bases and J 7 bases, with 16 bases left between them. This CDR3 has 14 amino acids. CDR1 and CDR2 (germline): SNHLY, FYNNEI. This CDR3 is CASRTPITRNEQFF. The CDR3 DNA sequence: TGTGCCAGCAGAACCCCAATCACGCGGAATGAGCAGTTCTTC.

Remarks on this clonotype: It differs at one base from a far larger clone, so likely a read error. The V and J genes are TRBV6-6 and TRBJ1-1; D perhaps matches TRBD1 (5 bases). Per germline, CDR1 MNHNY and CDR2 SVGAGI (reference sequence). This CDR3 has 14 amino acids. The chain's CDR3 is CACSKTDMNTEAFF. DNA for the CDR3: TGTGCCTGCAGCAAGACAGATATGAACACTGAAGCTTTCTTT.

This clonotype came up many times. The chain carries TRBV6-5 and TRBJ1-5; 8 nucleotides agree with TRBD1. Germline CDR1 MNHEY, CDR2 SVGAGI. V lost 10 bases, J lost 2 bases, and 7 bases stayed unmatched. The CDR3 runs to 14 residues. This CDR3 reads CATQGAQGNQPQHF. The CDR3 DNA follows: TGTGCCACCCAGGGGGCTCAGGGCAATCAGCCCCAGCATTTT.

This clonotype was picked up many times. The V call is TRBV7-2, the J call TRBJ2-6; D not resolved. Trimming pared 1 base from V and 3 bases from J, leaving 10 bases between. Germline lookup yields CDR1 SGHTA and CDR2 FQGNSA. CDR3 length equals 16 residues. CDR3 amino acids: CASSLDPRLGANVLTF. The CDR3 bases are TGTGCCAGCAGCTTAGATCCGAGGCTTGGGGCCAACGTCCTGACTTTC.

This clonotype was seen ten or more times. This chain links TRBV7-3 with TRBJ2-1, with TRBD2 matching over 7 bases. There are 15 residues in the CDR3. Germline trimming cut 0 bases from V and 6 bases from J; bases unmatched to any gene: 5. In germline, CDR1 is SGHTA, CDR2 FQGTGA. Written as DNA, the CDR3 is TGTGCCAGCAGCTTAACGGGAGGGAGCGGCAATGAGCAGTTCTTC. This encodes CASSLTGGSGNEQFF.

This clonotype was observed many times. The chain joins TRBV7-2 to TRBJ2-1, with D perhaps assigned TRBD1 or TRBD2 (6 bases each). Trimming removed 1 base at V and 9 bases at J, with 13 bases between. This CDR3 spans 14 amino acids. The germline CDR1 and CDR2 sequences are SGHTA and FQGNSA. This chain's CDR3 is CASSLGGASVEQFF. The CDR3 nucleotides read TGTGCCAGCAGCTTAGGGGGGGCCTCTGTTGAGCAGTTCTTC.

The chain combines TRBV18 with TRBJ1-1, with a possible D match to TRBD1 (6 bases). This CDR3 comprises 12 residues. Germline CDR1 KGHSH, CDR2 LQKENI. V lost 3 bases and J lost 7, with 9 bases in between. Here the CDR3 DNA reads TGTGCCAGCTCACCTCCGACAGGTGAAGCTTTCTTT. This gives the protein CASSPPTGEAFF.

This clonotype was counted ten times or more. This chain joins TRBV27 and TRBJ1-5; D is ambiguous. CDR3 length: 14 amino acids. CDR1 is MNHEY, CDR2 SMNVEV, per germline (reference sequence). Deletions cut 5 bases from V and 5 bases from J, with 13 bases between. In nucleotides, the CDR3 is TGTGCCAGCAGTCCGATAAGGGTGGATCAGCCCCAGCATTTT. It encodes CASSPIRVDQPQHF.

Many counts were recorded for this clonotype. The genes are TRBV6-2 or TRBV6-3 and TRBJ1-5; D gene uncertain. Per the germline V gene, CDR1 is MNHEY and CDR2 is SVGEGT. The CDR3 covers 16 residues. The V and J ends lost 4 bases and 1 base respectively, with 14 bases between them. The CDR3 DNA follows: TGTGCCAGCAGTTCGTTGGACCCCTTAAGCAATCAGCCCCAGCATTTT. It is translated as CASSSLDPLSNQPQHF.

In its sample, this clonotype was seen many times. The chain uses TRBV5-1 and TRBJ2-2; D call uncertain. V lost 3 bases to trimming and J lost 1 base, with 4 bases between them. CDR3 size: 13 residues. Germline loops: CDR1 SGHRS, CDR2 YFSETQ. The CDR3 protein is CASSWGNTGELFF. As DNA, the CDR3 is TGCGCCAGCAGCTGGGGGAACACCGGGGAGCTGTTTTTT.

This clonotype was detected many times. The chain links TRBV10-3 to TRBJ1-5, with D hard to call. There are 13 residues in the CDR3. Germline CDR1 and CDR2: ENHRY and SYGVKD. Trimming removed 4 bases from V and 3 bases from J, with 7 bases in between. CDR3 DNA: TGTGCCATCAGTGGGGAAGCCAATCAGCCCCAGCATTTT. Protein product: CAISGEANQPQHF.

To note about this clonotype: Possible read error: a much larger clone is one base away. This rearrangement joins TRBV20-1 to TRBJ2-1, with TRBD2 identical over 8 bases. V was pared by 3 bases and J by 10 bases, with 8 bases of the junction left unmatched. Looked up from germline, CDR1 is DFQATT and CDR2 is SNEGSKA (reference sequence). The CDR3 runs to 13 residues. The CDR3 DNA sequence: TGCAGTGCTAGGGCTAGCGGGCCCTACGAGCAGTTCTTC. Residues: CSARASGPYEQFF.

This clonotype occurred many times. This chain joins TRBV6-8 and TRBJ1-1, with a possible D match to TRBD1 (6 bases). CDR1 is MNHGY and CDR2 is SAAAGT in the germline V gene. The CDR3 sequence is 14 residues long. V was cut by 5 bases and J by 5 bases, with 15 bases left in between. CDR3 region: CASSPSGGKTEAFF. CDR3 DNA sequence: TGTGCCAGCAGTCCCTCGGGGGGCAAGACTGAAGCTTTCTTT.

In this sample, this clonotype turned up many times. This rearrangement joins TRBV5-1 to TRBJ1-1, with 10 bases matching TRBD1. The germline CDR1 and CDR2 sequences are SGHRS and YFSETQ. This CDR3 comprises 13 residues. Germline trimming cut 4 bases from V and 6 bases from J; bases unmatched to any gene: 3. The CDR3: CASSVGQGAEAFF. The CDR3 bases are TGCGCCAGCAGCGTCGGACAGGGGGCTGAAGCTTTCTTT.

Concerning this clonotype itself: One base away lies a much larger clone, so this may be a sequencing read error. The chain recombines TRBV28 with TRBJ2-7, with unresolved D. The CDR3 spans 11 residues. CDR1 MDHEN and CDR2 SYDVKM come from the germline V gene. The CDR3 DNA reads TGTCCCAGCAGGTACTCCTACGAGCAGTACTTC. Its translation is CPSRYSYEQYF. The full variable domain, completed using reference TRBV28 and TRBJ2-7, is DVKVTQSSRYLVKRTGEKVFLECVQDMDHENMFWYRQDPGLGLRLIYFSYDVKMKEKGDIPEGYSVSREKKERFSLILESASTNQTSMYLCPSRYSYEQYFGPGTRLTVT.

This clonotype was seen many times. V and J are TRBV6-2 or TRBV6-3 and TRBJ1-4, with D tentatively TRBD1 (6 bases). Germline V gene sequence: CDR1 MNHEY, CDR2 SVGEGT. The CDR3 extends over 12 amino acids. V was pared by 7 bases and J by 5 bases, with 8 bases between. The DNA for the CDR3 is TGTGCCAGCAAGGGGGGGAATGAAAAACTGTTTTTT. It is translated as CASKGGNEKLFF.

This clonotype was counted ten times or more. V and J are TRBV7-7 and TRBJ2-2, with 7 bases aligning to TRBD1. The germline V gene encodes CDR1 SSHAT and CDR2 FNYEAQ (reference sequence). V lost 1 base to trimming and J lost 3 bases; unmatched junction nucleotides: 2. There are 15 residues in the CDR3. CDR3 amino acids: CASSLVQGHTGELFF. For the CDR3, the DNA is TGTGCCAGCAGCTTAGTACAGGGGCACACCGGGGAGCTGTTTTTT. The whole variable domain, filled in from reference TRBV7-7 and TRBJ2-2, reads GAGVSQSPRYKVTKRGQDVTLRCDPISSHATLYWYQQALGQGPEFLTYFNYEAQPDKSGLPSDRFSAERPEGSISTLTIQRTEQRDSAMYRCASSLVQGHTGELFFGEGSRLTVL.

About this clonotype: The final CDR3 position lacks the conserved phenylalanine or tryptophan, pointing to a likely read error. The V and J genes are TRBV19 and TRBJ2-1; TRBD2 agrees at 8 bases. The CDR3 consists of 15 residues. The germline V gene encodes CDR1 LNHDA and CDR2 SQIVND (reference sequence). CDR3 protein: CVSTPAGAFYNEQFC. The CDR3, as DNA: TGTGTCAGTACCCCAGCGGGAGCATTCTACAATGAGCAGTTCTGC.

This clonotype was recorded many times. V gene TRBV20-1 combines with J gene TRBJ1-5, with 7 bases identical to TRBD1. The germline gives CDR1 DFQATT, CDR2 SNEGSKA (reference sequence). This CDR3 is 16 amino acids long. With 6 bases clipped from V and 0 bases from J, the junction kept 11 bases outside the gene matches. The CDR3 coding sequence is TGCAGTGCCCGATCCGGGACAGAGATTAGCAATCAGCCCCAGCATTTT. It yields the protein CSARSGTEISNQPQHF.

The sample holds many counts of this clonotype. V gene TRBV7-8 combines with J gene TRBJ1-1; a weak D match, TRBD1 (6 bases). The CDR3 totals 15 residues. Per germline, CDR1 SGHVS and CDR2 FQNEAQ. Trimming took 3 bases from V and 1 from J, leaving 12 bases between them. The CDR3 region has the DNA TGTGCCAGCAGCTTTCAGGGGTCGGGGAACACTGAAGCTTTCTTT. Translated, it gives CASSFQGSGNTEAFF.

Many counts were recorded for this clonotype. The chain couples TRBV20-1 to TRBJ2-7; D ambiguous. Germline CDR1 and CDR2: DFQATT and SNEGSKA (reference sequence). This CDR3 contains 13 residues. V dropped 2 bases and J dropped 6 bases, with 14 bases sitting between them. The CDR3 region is CSARLKSHGEQYF. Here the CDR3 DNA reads TGCAGTGCTAGATTAAAAAGCCACGGCGAGCAGTACTTC.

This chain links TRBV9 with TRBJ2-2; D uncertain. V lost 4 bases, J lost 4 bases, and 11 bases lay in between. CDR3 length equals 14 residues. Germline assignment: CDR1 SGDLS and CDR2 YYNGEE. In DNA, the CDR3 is TGTGCCAGCAGCCCGGTGGGTTTCACCGGGGAGCTGTTTTTT. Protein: CASSPVGFTGELFF.

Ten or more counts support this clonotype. CDR3 bases: TGCGCCAGCAGCTCTGCAGGGGCGTACGAGCAGTACTTC. Amino acid sequence: CASSSAGAYEQYF. The V and J genes are TRBV5-1 and TRBJ2-7; D may be TRBD1 (6 bases). The V gene's germline CDR1 is SGHRS and CDR2 YFSETQ. With 3 bases removed from V and 4 bases from J, the gap between germline ends came to 11 bases. CDR3 length equals 13 residues.

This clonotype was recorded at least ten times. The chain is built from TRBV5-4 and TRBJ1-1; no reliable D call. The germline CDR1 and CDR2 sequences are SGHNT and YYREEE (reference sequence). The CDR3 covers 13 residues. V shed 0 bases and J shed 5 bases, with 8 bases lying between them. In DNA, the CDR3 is TGTGCCAGCAGCTTGGACGGAGGGACTGAAGCTTTCTTT. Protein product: CASSLDGGTEAFF.